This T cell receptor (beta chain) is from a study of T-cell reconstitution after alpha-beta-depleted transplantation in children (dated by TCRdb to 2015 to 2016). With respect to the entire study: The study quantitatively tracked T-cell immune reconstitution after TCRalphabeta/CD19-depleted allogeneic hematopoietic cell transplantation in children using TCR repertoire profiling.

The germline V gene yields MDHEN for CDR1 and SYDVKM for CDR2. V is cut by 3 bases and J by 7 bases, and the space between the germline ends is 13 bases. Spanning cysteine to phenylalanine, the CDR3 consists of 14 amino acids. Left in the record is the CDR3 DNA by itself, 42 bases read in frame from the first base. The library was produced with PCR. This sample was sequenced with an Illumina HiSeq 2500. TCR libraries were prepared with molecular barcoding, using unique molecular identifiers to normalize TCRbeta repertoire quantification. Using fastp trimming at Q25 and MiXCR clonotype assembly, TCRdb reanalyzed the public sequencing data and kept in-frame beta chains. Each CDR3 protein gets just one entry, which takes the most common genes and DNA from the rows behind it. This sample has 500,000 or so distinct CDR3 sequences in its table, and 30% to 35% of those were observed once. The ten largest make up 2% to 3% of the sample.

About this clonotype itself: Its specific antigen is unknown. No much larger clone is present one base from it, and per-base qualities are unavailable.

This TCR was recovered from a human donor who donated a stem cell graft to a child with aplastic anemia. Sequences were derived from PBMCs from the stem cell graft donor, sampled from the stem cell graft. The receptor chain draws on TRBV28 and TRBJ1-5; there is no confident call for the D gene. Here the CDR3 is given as CASSFLSIRQPQHF. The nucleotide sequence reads TGTGCCAGCAGTTTCTTAAGTATTCGACAGCCCCAGCATTTT.